Sequencing of this T cell receptor (beta chain) was carried out in a study of blood T cell repertoires in COVID-19. Across the study: Researchers got acute and convalescent COVID-19 samples from the United States, Italy and Spain. Sample material is recorded as cDNA or gDNA derived from T cells, B-cell-depleted T cells, or PBMCs.

J gave up 5 bases and V 7 bases, and 14 bases lay outside the gene matches. The germline CDR1 and CDR2 sequences are SQVTM and ANQGSEA. CDR3 length: 18 residues. Profiled with immunoSEQ multiplex PCR; TCRdb holds only in-frame clones, not every one. The sample consists of roughly 150,000 clones, 84% of them appearing once. Participants were placed into cohorts based on the clinical history they reported. Participants in the exposed group had met a COVID-19 case in the 2 weeks before joining the study. The rearrangement joins TRBV29-1 to TRBJ2-1; TRBD2 aligns across 16 bases. The TCR sequence derives from a woman aged 18-29 years who had been exposed to COVID-19. Sequences were obtained from PBMCs or T cells enriched from blood (not recorded which). CDR3 sequence (DNA): TGCAGCGCCGCCGGGACTAGCGGGAGGGCCTCAGGGGACAATGAGCAGTTCTTC. Its translation: CSAAGTSGRASGDNEQFF.